The 26 T cell receptor beta chains below come from one sample, sequenced in a study of Japanese encephalitis immunity and Zika vaccine responses (dated by TCRdb to the early 2020s). PBMCs were labeled with CellTrace CFSE and cultured for around six days in RPMI with 8% human serum plus peptide pools at 0.9 to 1 ug/mL each. To prepare the library, 5' RACE was applied. Data came from an Illumina MiSeq. TCRdb reprocessing: public reads trimmed at Q25 with fastp, clones called with MiXCR, in-frame beta chains kept. Every entry covers one CDR3 protein and lists the most common genes and DNA from its rows. This sample is represented by 290 or so distinct CDR3 sequences; around 6.6% of them were singletons. About 35% of the sample goes to the ten largest clones. The starting material was antigen-activated CD8+ T cells from blood, cultured, obtained during a Zika inactivated vaccine study. These receptors originate from an adult woman who received an inactivated Zika virus vaccine.

This clonotype ranks as medium-sized. The chain joins TRBV4-1 to TRBJ2-5, with 11 bases aligning to TRBD2. Losses at the gene ends were 1 base for V and 5 bases for J; bases not matched to a gene: 15. The CDR3 spans 19 residues. In germline, CDR1 is MGHRA, CDR2 YSYEKL. The CDR3 sequence: CASSQGFRASGGNWETQYF. CDR3 sequence (DNA): TGCGCCAGCAGCCAAGGCTTTCGAGCTAGCGGGGGGAATTGGGAGACCCAGTACTTC.

By sample fraction, this clonotype is large. The rearrangement joins TRBV4-1 to TRBJ2-7, with 8 positions matching TRBD2. V lost 4 bases to trimming and J lost 0 bases; unmatched junction nucleotides: 5. Germline V lookup: CDR1 MGHRA, CDR2 YSYEKL. The CDR3 spans 15 residues. CDR3 coding DNA: TGCGCCAGCAGCCCGTTAGCGGGGAACTCCTACGAGCAGTACTTC. It codes for CASSPLAGNSYEQYF.

This clonotype is deemed large (0.1 to 1%). The gene calls are TRBV15 and TRBJ2-7; TRBD1 matches at 7 bases. The trim removed 0 bases at V and 1 base at J, leaving 3 bases unmatched. The length of the CDR3 is 15 residues. From germline, CDR1 is LNHNV and CDR2 YYDKDF (reference sequence). The CDR3 here is CATSRDLGQSYEQYF. Written as DNA, the CDR3 is TGTGCCACCAGCAGAGATCTGGGACAGTCCTACGAGCAGTACTTC. Using reference TRBV15 and TRBJ2-7 for the parts outside the CDR3, the full variable domain is DAMVIQNPRYQVTQFGKPVTLSCSQTLNHNVMYWYQQKSSQAPKLLFHYYDKDFNNEADTPDNFQSRRPNTSFCFLDIRSPGLGDTAMYLCATSRDLGQSYEQYFGPGTRLTVT.

In this sample, this clonotype is large. The chain combines TRBV6-5 with TRBJ2-2; D is perhaps TRBD2 (6 bases). V lost 4 bases to trimming and J lost 4 bases, with 10 bases between them. Germline V gives CDR1 MNHEY, CDR2 SVGAGI. The CDR3 runs to 14 residues. The CDR3 protein is CASSWGTSTGELFF. The CDR3 nucleotides read TGTGCCAGCAGTTGGGGGACTTCCACCGGGGAGCTGTTTTTT.

By its share, this clonotype is medium-sized. The chain is built from TRBV6-1 and TRBJ2-7; D is possibly TRBD1 (6 bases). CDR1 is MNHNS and CDR2 is SASEGT in the germline V gene. The germline V and J ends were trimmed by 10 bases and 9 bases, with 28 bases remaining between them. CDR3 length: 15 amino acids. Here the CDR3 reads CATHMRDTPLRWQYF. CDR3 nucleotide sequence: TGTGCCACACACATGAGGGACACACCACTACGATGGCAGTACTTC.

This clonotype is classed as medium-sized. The chain has TRBV19 and TRBJ2-7; no reliable D call. The CDR3 loop spans 16 amino acids. Germline V gene lookup returns CDR1 LNHDA and CDR2 SQIVND (reference sequence). Between the trimmed V and J ends, which lost 5 bases and 2 bases, there was a span of 19 bases. CDR3 DNA: TGTGCCAGTAGTCTTAGCCTCTGGTGGCCCGCCTACGAGCAGTACTTC. This sequence encodes CASSLSLWWPAYEQYF.

By proportion, this clonotype is large. This sequence joins TRBV6-2 or TRBV6-3 and TRBJ2-7; 9 bases map to TRBD2. The CDR3 consists of 13 residues. The junction had 6 bases not matched to a gene; V was cut back by 11 bases and J by 1 base. CDR1 and CDR2 from the germline V gene are MNHEY and SVGEGT. CDR3 DNA sequence: TGTGCCGGGGGTAGCGGGAGATCCTACGAGCAGTACTTC. It encodes CAGGSGRSYEQYF.

By share of the sample, this clonotype is medium-sized (0.01 to 0.1%). The chain employs TRBV6-1 and TRBJ2-7; 7 nucleotides align to TRBD1. Germline-derived CDR1 and CDR2 are MNHNS and SASEGT. The J segment lost 4 bases and the V segment lost 0 bases, leaving 3 bases of the junction unmatched. There are 14 residues in the CDR3. The CDR3 sequence is CASSEADRNYEQYF. CDR3 nucleotides: TGTGCCAGCAGTGAAGCGGACAGGAATTACGAGCAGTACTTC.

By share, this clonotype counts as large. The V and J genes are TRBV27 and TRBJ2-7, with 7 bases fitting TRBD1. The CDR3 is 18 amino acids. Germline V lookup: CDR1 MNHEY, CDR2 SMNVEV (reference sequence). V lost 5 bases to trimming and J lost 0 bases; unmatched junction nucleotides: 16. CDR3 in DNA: TGTGCCAGCAGTCCGGCCGGGACAGAAAGCCATTTCTCCTACGAGCAGTACTTC. This translates into CASSPAGTESHFSYEQYF.

This clonotype is hyperexpanded within its sample. The rearrangement links TRBV7-8 to TRBJ1-5; no clear D gene. CDR3 size: 16 residues. Per the germline V gene, CDR1 is SGHVS and CDR2 is FQNEAQ. V was trimmed by 1 base and J by 0 bases, leaving 10 bases between them. The CDR3: CASSLDTEYSNQPQHF. CDR3 nucleotides: TGTGCCAGCAGCTTAGATACGGAGTATAGCAATCAGCCCCAGCATTTT.

In its sample, this clonotype is large. The chain carries TRBV4-1 and TRBJ1-1, with no clear D. CDR3 length equals 14 residues. Trimming removed 1 base from V and 4 bases from J, with 10 bases in between. Germline assignment: CDR1 MGHRA and CDR2 YSYEKL. CDR3 coding DNA: TGCGCCAGCAGCCAAGGGTGGGGTGTCACTGAAGCTTTCTTT. This gives the protein CASSQGWGVTEAFF.

The chain carries TRBV29-1 and TRBJ2-5; D gene ambiguous. This CDR3 has 10 residues. The V gene's germline CDR1 is SQVTM and CDR2 ANQGSEA. V lost 5 bases and J 3 bases, leaving 4 bases between the germline ends. The CDR3 sequence is CSVLEETQYF. As DNA, the CDR3 is TGCAGCGTTTTAGAAGAGACCCAGTACTTC.

By its share, this clonotype is large (0.1 to 1%). The chain has TRBV4-1 and TRBJ1-2; possibly TRBD1 for D (5 bases). V was cut by 1 base and J by 4 bases, with 10 bases left in between. CDR1 MGHRA and CDR2 YSYEKL come from the germline V gene. The CDR3 sequence is 14 residues long. Here the CDR3 reads CASSQAQGRYGYTF. The CDR3 region has the DNA TGCGCCAGCAGCCAAGCCCAGGGACGCTATGGCTACACCTTC.

By proportion, this clonotype is medium-sized. This chain joins TRBV11-2 and TRBJ2-2; D gene uncertain. The CDR3 contains 17 residues. Germline CDR1 is SGHAT and CDR2 is FQNNGV. V was trimmed by 5 bases and J by 0 bases, leaving 16 bases between them. The CDR3 bases are TGTGCCAGCAGCCCTTATGTTTATTTGGCGAACACCGGGGAGCTGTTTTTT. Encoded protein: CASSPYVYLANTGELFF.

In its sample, this clonotype ranks as large. The rearrangement uses TRBV6-1 and TRBJ2-1, with no clear D. Germline V gene lookup returns CDR1 MNHNS and CDR2 SASEGT. Trimming pared 7 bases from V and 8 bases from J, leaving 15 bases between. This CDR3 spans 13 amino acids. CDR3 bases: TGTGCCAGCAATATCGCAGAGGTTGATGAGCAGTTCTTC. It translates to CASNIAEVDEQFF.

By share, this clonotype ranks as medium-sized. The chain uses TRBV6-1 and TRBJ1-1, with TRBD1 identical over 9 bases. This CDR3 is built from 15 residues. CDR1 MNHNS and CDR2 SASEGT come from the germline V gene. The V segment lost 8 bases and the J segment 4 bases; nucleotides outside the gene matches: 11. The CDR3 DNA is TGTGCCAGCCACGCCAAGACAGGGGGAGTCACTGAAGCTTTCTTT. Encoded protein: CASHAKTGGVTEAFF.

By share of the sample, this clonotype is large (0.1 to 1%). This rearrangement joins TRBV6-5 to TRBJ1-5; 9 bases match TRBD1. Trimming removed 5 bases from V and 5 bases from J; junction bases left unmatched: 1. The CDR3 length is 13 residues. Germline CDR1 is MNHEY and CDR2 is SVGAGI. The CDR3 coding sequence is TGTGCCAGCAGTAACAGGGGGCATCAGCCCCAGCATTTT. The encoded protein is CASSNRGHQPQHF.

This clonotype rates as large. The gene calls are TRBV2 and TRBJ2-7; D is possibly TRBD2 (6 bases). The germline V gene encodes CDR1 SNHLY and CDR2 FYNNEI. This CDR3 contains 11 residues. The germline V and J ends were trimmed by 6 bases and 6 bases, with 9 bases remaining between them. The CDR3 region has the DNA TGTGCCAGCAGAGGAGGGCGCGAGCAGTACTTC. Its translation is CASRGGREQYF.

The chain couples TRBV19 to TRBJ2-3; D may be TRBD2 (6 bases). CDR3 length equals 13 residues. V was shortened by 3 bases and J by 6 bases, with 10 bases between the two germline ends. Germline V gene lookup returns CDR1 LNHDA and CDR2 SQIVND (reference sequence). The CDR3 loop reads CASSMTGRDTQYF. The CDR3 DNA reads TGTGCCAGTAGTATGACTGGGAGGGATACGCAGTATTTT.

By proportion, this clonotype is hyperexpanded. The chain employs TRBV9 and TRBJ2-5, with D perhaps TRBD1 or TRBD2 (5 bases each). This CDR3 has 13 amino acids. V was shortened by 6 bases and J by 5 bases, with 14 bases between the two germline ends. CDR1 and CDR2 from the germline V gene are SGDLS and YYNGEE. CDR3 in DNA: TGTGCCAGCACCCCATCGGGGCAGGAGACCCAGTACTTC. Translated, it gives CASTPSGQETQYF.

This clonotype qualifies as medium-sized. This chain links TRBV6-4 with TRBJ2-1; 9 positions agree with TRBD2. V gave up 0 bases and J gave up 0 bases; unmatched junction bases: 0. Germline V gene lookup returns CDR1 MRHNA and CDR2 SNTAGT. The CDR3 runs to 16 residues. The CDR3 DNA is TGTGCCAGCAGTGACTCGACTAGCGGCTCCTACAATGAGCAGTTCTTC. The encoded protein is CASSDSTSGSYNEQFF.

This clonotype qualifies as medium-sized. The V gene is TRBV19, the J gene TRBJ1-1; possible D gene TRBD1, 5 bases. Germline V gene sequence: CDR1 LNHDA, CDR2 SQIVND (reference sequence). The CDR3 is 16 residues long. Trimming left V 2 bases short and J 5 bases short, with 18 bases between. In nucleotides, the CDR3 is TGTGCCAGTAGTATAAACGATTACCTCAAGGGGACTGAAGCTTTCTTT. It specifies CASSINDYLKGTEAFF.

A remark on this clonotype: A read error may be the cause here, since a much bigger clone is one base away. V and J are TRBV27 and TRBJ1-1, with 7 bases identical to TRBD1. Germline-derived CDR1 and CDR2 are MNHEY and SMNVEV (reference sequence). Unmatched junction bases numbered 8, after V lost 6 bases and J lost 1 base. This CDR3 has 15 residues. DNA for the CDR3: TGTGCCAGCAGCTTTAGGAGGACAGGGAACACTGAAGCTTTCTTT. Its protein product is CASSFRRTGNTEAFF.

This clonotype was counted at least ten times. The chain joins TRBV20-1 to TRBJ2-7, with a tentative D call TRBD1 (6 bases). The CDR3 has 15 residues. With 6 bases removed from V and 3 bases from J, the gap between germline ends came to 21 bases. From germline, CDR1 is DFQATT and CDR2 SNEGSKA (reference sequence). CDR3 nucleotides: TGCAGTGCCTTGTCTCCGACGGACAGCCTCTACGAGCAGTACTTC. It specifies CSALSPTDSLYEQYF.

This clonotype is labeled medium-sized. The chain uses TRBV29-1 and TRBJ2-7; 12 bases line up with TRBD1. In germline, CDR1 is SQVTM, CDR2 ANQGSEA. J was trimmed by 5 bases and V by 4 bases; bases with no gene match: 6. The CDR3 is 14 residues long. The CDR3 DNA reads TGCAGCGTTGTGGGACAGGGGGCTTTAGACGAGCAGTACTTC. Its protein is CSVVGQGALDEQYF.

This clonotype was detected only once. The J gene is TRBJ2-3, the V gene TRBV29-1, with D uncertain. The germline V and J ends were trimmed by 5 bases and 4 bases, with 13 bases remaining between them. The CDR3 is 13 amino acids. Germline CDR1 SQVTM, CDR2 ANQGSEA. The DNA for the CDR3 is TGCAGCGTTCCTCGGGTGATGGCAGATACGCAGTATTTT. This translates into CSVPRVMADTQYF.